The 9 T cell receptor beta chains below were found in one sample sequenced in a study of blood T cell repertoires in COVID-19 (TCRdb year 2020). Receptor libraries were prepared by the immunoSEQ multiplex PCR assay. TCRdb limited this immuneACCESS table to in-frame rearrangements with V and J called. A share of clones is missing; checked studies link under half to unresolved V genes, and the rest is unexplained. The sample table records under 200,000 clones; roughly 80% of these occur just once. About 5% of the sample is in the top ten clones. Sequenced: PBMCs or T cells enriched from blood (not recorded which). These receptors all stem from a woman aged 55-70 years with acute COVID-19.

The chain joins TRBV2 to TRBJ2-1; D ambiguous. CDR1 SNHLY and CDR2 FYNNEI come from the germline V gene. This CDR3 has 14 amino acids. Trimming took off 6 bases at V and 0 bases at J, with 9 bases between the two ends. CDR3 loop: CASRTSNSYNEQFF. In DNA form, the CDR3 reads TGTGCCAGCAGGACATCCAACTCCTACAATGAGCAGTTCTTC.

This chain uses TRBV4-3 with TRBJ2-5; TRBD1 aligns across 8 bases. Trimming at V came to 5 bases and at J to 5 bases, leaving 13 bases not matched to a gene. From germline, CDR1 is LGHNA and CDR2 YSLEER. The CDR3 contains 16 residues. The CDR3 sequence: CASSNDAGGLGETQYF. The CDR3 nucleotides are TGCGCCAGCAGCAACGACGCAGGGGGCTTGGGGGAGACCCAGTACTTC.

CDR3 protein: CASSASGRTDTQYF. The CDR3 region has the DNA TGTGCCAGTTCAGCTAGCGGCCGCACAGATACGCAGTATTTT. The chain joins TRBV18 to TRBJ2-3; 7 bases match TRBD2. Germline trimming cut 9 bases from V and 1 base from J; bases unmatched to any gene: 7. The CDR3 totals 14 residues. Germline V gives CDR1 KGHSH, CDR2 LQKENI.

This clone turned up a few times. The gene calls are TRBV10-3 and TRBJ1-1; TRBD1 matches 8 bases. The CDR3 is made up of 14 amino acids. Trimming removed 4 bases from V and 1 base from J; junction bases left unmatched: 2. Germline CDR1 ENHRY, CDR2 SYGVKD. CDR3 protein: CAISGQGKNTEAFF. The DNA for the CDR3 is TGTGCCATCAGTGGACAGGGGAAGAACACTGAAGCTTTCTTT.

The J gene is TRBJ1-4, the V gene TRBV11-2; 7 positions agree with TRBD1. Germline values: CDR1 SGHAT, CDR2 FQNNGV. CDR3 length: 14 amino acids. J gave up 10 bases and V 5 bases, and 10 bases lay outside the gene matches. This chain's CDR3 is CASSLWDRNGKLFF. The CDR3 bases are TGTGCCAGCAGCCTTTGGGACAGAAACGGAAAACTGTTTTTT.

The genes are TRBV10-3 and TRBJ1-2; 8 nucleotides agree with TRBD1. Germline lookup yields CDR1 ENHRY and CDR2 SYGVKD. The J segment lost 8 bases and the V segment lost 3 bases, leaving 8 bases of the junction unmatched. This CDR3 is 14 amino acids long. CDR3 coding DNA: TGTGCCATCAGTGATGACAGGGGCCTAGGCGGCTACACCTTC. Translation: CAISDDRGLGGYTF.

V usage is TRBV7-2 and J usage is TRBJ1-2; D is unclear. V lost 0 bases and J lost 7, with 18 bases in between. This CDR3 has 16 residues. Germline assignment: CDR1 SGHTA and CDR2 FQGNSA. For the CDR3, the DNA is TGTGCCAGCAGCTTAGCGCAGTCCCAGTTCTCGGGTGGCTACACCTTC. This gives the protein CASSLAQSQFSGGYTF.

CDR3 sequence: CASSTLGAVREKLFF. Here the CDR3 DNA reads TGTGCCAGCAGTACCCTAGGGGCGGTGCGTGAAAAACTGTTTTTT. The J gene is TRBJ1-4, the V gene TRBV28; the D gene is possibly TRBD1 (5 bases). Trimming removed 5 bases at V and 7 bases at J, with 17 bases between. Germline V CDR1 and CDR2: MDHEN, SYDVKM. This CDR3 is 15 amino acids long.

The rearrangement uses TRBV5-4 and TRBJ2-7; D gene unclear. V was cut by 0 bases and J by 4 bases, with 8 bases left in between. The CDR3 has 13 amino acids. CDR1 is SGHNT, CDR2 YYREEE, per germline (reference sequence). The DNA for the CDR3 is TGTGCCAGCAGCTTGGCCACGGGTTACGAGCAGTACGTC. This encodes CASSLATGYEQYV.